This T cell receptor (beta chain) was profiled in a study of blood T cell repertoires in COVID-19. Per the authors' pipeline: Cell counts per sample came from amplifying reference gene primers. Assay: immunoSEQ multiplex PCR; the TCRdb copy retains only in-frame clones and omits some. The V and J calls and clone size are taken from that table; D and trimming were inferred from the DNA. The repertoire holds 36,000 or so clones, with around nine tenths as singletons. V gave up 2 bases and J gave up 3 bases, with 13 bases separating them. The CDR3 contains 15 residues. Germline V gene data show CDR1 as MNHEY and CDR2 as SVGAGI. This clone was found a few times.

The origin of this receptor is a human donor in a cohort sampled during active COVID-19. V and J are TRBV6-5 and TRBJ1-2; possibly TRBD1 for D (6 bases). Material for sequencing was peripheral blood. The CDR3 DNA reads TGTGCCAGCAGTTACGGGGAGGGGGGGCACTATGGCTACACCTTC. This translates into CASSYGEGGHYGYTF.